Following are 26 T cell receptor beta chains from one sample sequenced in a study of monozygotic twins with inflammatory bowel disease (dated by TCRdb to about 2019). Receptors were amplified or captured by 5' RACE. TCRdb lists the instrument as Illumina HiSeq 2500. Each CDR3 protein sequence appears as one entry after TCRdb reprocessed the reads, and no DNA is included. The record for this sample contains around 450,000 distinct CDR3 sequences. The ten largest clones represent about 2.4% of the sample. Sequencing was performed on blood. The source of these receptors is a human donor with ulcerative colitis or Crohn's disease, or a healthy co-twin of an affected twin (not recorded which).

The V call is TRBV10-3, the J call TRBJ1-1; TCRdb's D call of TRBD1 is untestable without DNA. The germline V gene has CDR1 ENHRY and CDR2 SYGVKD. The CDR3 is 13 residues long. CDR3 in amino acids: CAIRGQGVTEAFF.

The J gene is TRBJ2-3, the V gene TRBV19; the TCRdb D gene call, TRBD1, has no DNA to confirm it. The germline V gene has CDR1 LNHDA and CDR2 SQIVND (reference sequence). The CDR3 length is 17 residues. CDR3 region: CASSKGRGGAGTDTQYF.

This chain connects TRBV3-1 to TRBJ1-5. This CDR3 has 14 amino acids. The V gene's germline CDR1 is LGHDT and CDR2 YNNKEL (reference sequence). The CDR3 spells CASSQGLGSQPQHF. The complete variable domain, with remaining parts taken from reference TRBV3-1 and TRBJ1-5, reads DTAVSQTPKYLVTQMGNDKSIKCEQNLGHDTMYWYKQDSKKFLKIMFSYNNKELIINETVPNRFSPKSPDKAHLNLHINSLELGDSAVYFCASSQGLGSQPQHFGDGTRLSIL.

The V gene is TRBV10-3, the J gene TRBJ2-7. The germline V gene encodes CDR1 ENHRY and CDR2 SYGVKD. This CDR3 contains 13 residues. The chain's CDR3 is CAISQTVALEQYF.

The chain uses TRBV7-3 and TRBJ2-7; with no DNA, the TCRdb D assignment of TRBD2 cannot be verified. The length of the CDR3 is 11 residues. Per germline, CDR1 SGHTA and CDR2 FQGTGA. The CDR3: CASWTSGEQYF. The complete variable domain, with remaining parts taken from reference TRBV7-3 and TRBJ2-7, reads GAGVSQTPSNKVTEKGKYVELRCDPISGHTALYWYRQSLGQGPEFLIYFQGTGAADDSGLPNDRFFAVRPEGSVSTLKIQRTERGDSAVYLCASWTSGEQYFGPGTRLTVT.

This rearrangement joins TRBV5-6 to TRBJ2-5; TCRdb selects TRBD2, and the lack of DNA leaves this call unchecked. The CDR3 is 14 amino acids. In germline, CDR1 is SGHDT, CDR2 YYEEEE. The CDR3 sequence is CASSNRGPQETQYF.

The V gene is TRBV5-5, the J gene TRBJ2-3; as DNA is missing, the TRBD1 call by TCRdb cannot be tested. CDR1 is SGHKS, CDR2 YYEKEE, per germline (reference sequence). The CDR3 has 16 residues. CDR3 sequence: CASSLAGGASGDTQYF.

The V gene is TRBV14, the J gene TRBJ2-5; TCRdb returns TRBD2, unconfirmable since there is no DNA. Germline CDR1 and CDR2: SGHDN and FVKESK. The CDR3 consists of 16 residues. The CDR3 reads CASSSGTSVTNETQYF. Based on the CDR3 plus reference TRBV14 and TRBJ2-5, the full variable domain is EAGVTQFPSHSVIEKGQTVTLRCDPISGHDNLYWYRRVMGKEIKFLLHFVKESKQDESGMPNNRFLAERTGGTYSTLKVQPAELEDSGVYFCASSSGTSVTNETQYFGPGTRLLVL.

The CDR3 spells CASSLEPNQPQHF. V is TRBV5-1 and J is TRBJ1-5. Germline CDR1 and CDR2: SGHRS and YFSETQ. CDR3 size: 13 residues.

The V gene is TRBV2, the J gene TRBJ2-1; there is no DNA to check the TCRdb D call of TRBD2. This CDR3 spans 12 amino acids. Germline values: CDR1 SNHLY, CDR2 FYNNEI. The chain's CDR3 is CASSAMPNEQFF.

This chain connects TRBV5-1 to TRBJ1-1; the TRBD1 assignment by TCRdb is unverifiable without DNA. This CDR3 has 13 amino acids. Looked up from germline, CDR1 is SGHRS and CDR2 is YFSETQ. The CDR3 reads CASKPGGGTEAFF. The full variable domain, completed using reference TRBV5-1 and TRBJ1-1, is KAGVTQTPRYLIKTRGQQVTLSCSPISGHRSVSWYQQTPGQGLQFLFEYFSETQRNKGNFPGRFSGRQFSNSRSEMNVSTLELGDSALYLCASKPGGGTEAFFGQGTRLTVV.

The chain recombines TRBV24-1 with TRBJ2-7; no DNA is available, so the TRBD1 call from TCRdb remains unchecked. The CDR3 consists of 16 residues. Germline CDR1 reads KGHDR; CDR2 reads SFDVKD. The CDR3 is CATSPQKSGRTYEQYF.

This chain uses TRBV9 with TRBJ1-2; TCRdb selects TRBD1, and the lack of DNA leaves this call unchecked. This CDR3 comprises 14 residues. CDR1 is SGDLS and CDR2 is YYNGEE in the germline V gene. The CDR3 reads CASSVEAGNYGYTF. The full variable domain, rest sourced from reference TRBV9 and TRBJ1-2, is DSGVTQTPKHLITATGQRVTLRCSPRSGDLSVYWYQQSLDQGLQFLIQYYNGEERAKGNILERFSAQQFPDLHSELNLSSLELGDSALYFCASSVEAGNYGYTFGSGTRLTVV.

This sequence joins TRBV29-1 and TRBJ2-1. CDR1 and CDR2 (germline): SQVTM, ANQGSEA. The CDR3 spans 12 residues. The CDR3 is CSVEDLDNEQFF.

V is TRBV29-1 and J is TRBJ2-7; TCRdb indicates TRBD2, and absent DNA this call remains unverified. This CDR3 has 11 residues. The germline CDR1 and CDR2 sequences are SQVTM and ANQGSEA. The CDR3 sequence is CSVEEGQRTYF.

V usage is TRBV20-1 and J usage is TRBJ2-7. The germline V gene has CDR1 DFQATT and CDR2 SNEGSKA (reference sequence). The CDR3 loop spans 13 amino acids. CDR3 loop: CSAGSGGVYEQYF.

J is TRBJ1-1 and V is TRBV4-1; with no DNA, the TCRdb D assignment of TRBD1 cannot be verified. Germline CDR1 is MGHRA and CDR2 is YSYEKL. The CDR3 length is 14 residues. The CDR3 reads CASSHPGQNTEAFF.

The gene calls are TRBV11-2 and TRBJ2-7; absent DNA, TCRdb's TRBD2 call cannot be checked. CDR3 length: 14 amino acids. The germline V gene encodes CDR1 SGHAT and CDR2 FQNNGV. This CDR3 reads CASSLASGNYEQYF. The full variable domain, in which reference TRBV11-2 and TRBJ2-7 provide the parts outside the CDR3, is EAGVAQSPRYKIIEKRQSVAFWCNPISGHATLYWYQQILGQGPKLLIQFQNNGVVDDSQLPKDRFSAERLKGVDSTLKIQPAKLEDSAVYLCASSLASGNYEQYFGPGTRLTVT.

The genes are TRBV5-1 and TRBJ2-2; the TCRdb D gene call, TRBD1, has no DNA to confirm it. CDR1 and CDR2 from the germline V gene are SGHRS and YFSETQ. There are 13 residues in the CDR3. CDR3 amino acids: CASSVRDTGELFF.

The CDR3 reads CASSSVDGELFF. This chain connects TRBV6-6 to TRBJ2-2. This CDR3 contains 12 residues. Germline V gene sequence: CDR1 MNHNY, CDR2 SVGAGI (reference sequence).

CDR3 sequence: CASSLEAGINSPLHF. V usage is TRBV5-1 and J usage is TRBJ1-6. The CDR3 has 15 amino acids. Germline assignment: CDR1 SGHRS and CDR2 YFSETQ. Looking up the rest from reference TRBV5-1 and TRBJ1-6 gives the full variable domain: KAGVTQTPRYLIKTRGQQVTLSCSPISGHRSVSWYQQTPGQGLQFLFEYFSETQRNKGNFPGRFSGRQFSNSRSEMNVSTLELGDSALYLCASSLEAGINSPLHFGNGTRLTVT.

The V and J genes are TRBV7-3 and TRBJ1-1; with no DNA, the TCRdb D assignment of TRBD1 cannot be verified. There are 13 residues in the CDR3. Germline values: CDR1 SGHTA, CDR2 FQGTGA. The CDR3 is CASSFQQDPEAFF.

The chain recombines TRBV20-1 with TRBJ2-1; TCRdb selects TRBD2, and the lack of DNA leaves this call unchecked. Germline values: CDR1 DFQATT, CDR2 SNEGSKA (reference sequence). The CDR3 contains 14 residues. CDR3 residues: CSAPDVAGGGEQFF.

J is TRBJ2-3 and V is TRBV5-1; no DNA is available, so the TRBD1 call from TCRdb remains unchecked. The V gene's germline CDR1 is SGHRS and CDR2 YFSETQ. The CDR3 has 14 amino acids. This CDR3 is CASSFRENTDTQYF.

V gene TRBV20-1 combines with J gene TRBJ1-5; TCRdb names TRBD1, which stays unverified in the absence of DNA. CDR3 length: 14 amino acids. The germline CDR1 and CDR2 sequences are DFQATT and SNEGSKA (reference sequence). This chain's CDR3 is CSARDQTGLQPQHF.

Here the CDR3 reads CSAPTSGRTVDTQYF. The V call is TRBV20-1, the J call TRBJ2-3; without DNA, the TCRdb call of TRBD2 cannot be checked. The CDR3 has 15 residues. Per germline, CDR1 DFQATT and CDR2 SNEGSKA (reference sequence).